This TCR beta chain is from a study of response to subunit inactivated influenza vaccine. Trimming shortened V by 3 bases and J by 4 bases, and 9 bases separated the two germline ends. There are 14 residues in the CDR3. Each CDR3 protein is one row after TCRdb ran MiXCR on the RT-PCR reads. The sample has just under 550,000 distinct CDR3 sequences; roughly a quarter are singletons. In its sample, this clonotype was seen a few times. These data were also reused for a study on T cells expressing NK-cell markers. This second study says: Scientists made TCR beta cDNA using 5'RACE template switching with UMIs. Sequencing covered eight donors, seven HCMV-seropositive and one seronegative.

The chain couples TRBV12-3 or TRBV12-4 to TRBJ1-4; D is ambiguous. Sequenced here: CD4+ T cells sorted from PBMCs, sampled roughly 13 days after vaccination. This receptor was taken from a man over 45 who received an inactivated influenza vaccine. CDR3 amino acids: CASSFRVNNEKLFF. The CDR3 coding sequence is TGTGCCAGCAGTTTTAGGGTGAATAATGAAAAACTGTTTTTT.